The present T cell receptor (beta chain) was sequenced within a study of blood T cells in healthy people across ages. The authors ran a second PCR of about 7 to 11 cycles using a sample-barcoded 5' primer and a J-beta primer mix. One entry per CDR3 protein, called by TCRdb with MiXCR from the 5' RACE reads. The data hold 1.5 million to 2 million distinct CDR3 sequences, with about two fifths observed a single time. Germline V lookup: CDR1 SGHTA, CDR2 FQGNSA. This CDR3 contains 11 residues. Trimming took off 4 bases at V and 8 bases at J, with 6 bases between the two ends. This clonotype was picked up a small number of times.

V usage is TRBV7-2 and J usage is TRBJ2-1; D call uncertain. Input material: blood. This clonotype was sampled from a human donor in good health. The CDR3 bases are TGTGCCAGCAGCTCGACTGATGAGCAGTTCTTC. This translates into CASSSTDEQFF.